These 13 T cell receptor beta chains originate from one sample sequenced in a study of OX40 agonist ivuxolimab in advanced cancers. Method: immunoSEQ multiplex PCR; TCRdb's copy keeps in-frame clones and lacks some. The sample includes about 19,000 clones, more than 60% seen only once; the top ten take roughly a third. The sample was CD4+ or CD8+ T cells sorted from blood, taken in a trial of the OX40 agonist ivuxolimab. These receptors came from an adult with an advanced solid tumor such as melanoma, head and neck, liver or kidney cancer.

This chain joins TRBV7-8 and TRBJ1-1; no clear D gene. The V gene lost 0 bases and the J gene lost 1 base, with 21 bases spanning the gap. The CDR3 spans 19 residues. Per germline, CDR1 SGHVS and CDR2 FQNEAQ. CDR3 region: CASSLAHPSLIEKNTEAFF. CDR3 DNA sequence: TGTGCCAGCAGCTTAGCGCACCCATCCTTAATTGAGAAGAACACTGAAGCTTTCTTT.

This rearrangement joins TRBV9 to TRBJ2-1, with 12 bases identical to TRBD2. Germline CDR1 reads SGDLS; CDR2 reads YYNGEE. J gave up 3 bases and V 3 bases, and 10 bases lay outside the gene matches. The CDR3 sequence is 18 residues long. The CDR3 DNA reads as TGTGCCAGCAGCGGGTCCGGGCTAGCGGGGGGGGTCTACAATGAGCAGTTCTTC. It encodes CASSGSGLAGGVYNEQFF.

The V gene is TRBV5-8, the J gene TRBJ1-5; the match to TRBD1 covers 10 bases. Germline CDR1 SGHTS, CDR2 YDEGEE. The CDR3 totals 17 residues. The V gene end was trimmed by 4 bases and the J gene end by 0 bases; junction bases not matched to a gene: 7. The CDR3 nucleotides read TGTGCCAGCAGCAACGGACAGGGGGGGTATAGCAATCAGCCCCAGCATTTT. Protein product: CASSNGQGGYSNQPQHF.

The rearrangement links TRBV6-5 to TRBJ2-2; D may be TRBD1 or TRBD2 (5 bases each). Germline CDR1 MNHEY, CDR2 SVGAGI. CDR3 length: 14 residues. V lost 0 bases to trimming and J lost 8 bases, with 10 bases between them. DNA of the CDR3: TGTGCCAGCAGTTACTCATGGGGGTTTGGGGAGCTGTTTTTT. Translating gives CASSYSWGFGELFF.

The genes are TRBV30 and TRBJ2-7; TRBD1 or TRBD2 may be the D gene (5 bases each). V lost 3 bases to trimming and J lost 2 bases, with 17 bases between them. Germline loops: CDR1 GTSNPN, CDR2 SVGIG (reference sequence). The length of the CDR3 is 15 residues. The CDR3 DNA sequence: TGTGCCTGGAGCGATCCCCGGGACGCACCCTACGAGCAGTACTTC. Encoded protein: CAWSDPRDAPYEQYF.

This chain links TRBV7-6 with TRBJ2-1; perhaps TRBD1 as D (5 bases). Trimming took off 5 bases at V and 3 bases at J, with 8 bases between the two ends. From germline, CDR1 is SGHVS and CDR2 FNYEAQ. This CDR3 comprises 13 residues. The CDR3 DNA sequence: TGTGCCAGCAGCACAGACAGCTACAATGAGCAGTTCTTC. Its protein product is CASSTDSYNEQFF.

This rearrangement joins TRBV6-5 to TRBJ2-7; D is undetermined. Germline V gene lookup returns CDR1 MNHEY and CDR2 SVGAGI. The V gene lost 8 bases and the J gene lost 1 base, with 12 bases spanning the gap. CDR3 length: 13 residues. The chain's CDR3 is CASGLVRSYEQYF. Here the CDR3 DNA reads TGTGCCAGCGGGCTAGTGAGGTCCTACGAGCAGTACTTC.

The chain carries TRBV16 and TRBJ2-7, with 9 bases aligning to TRBD1. Unmatched junction bases numbered 7, after V lost 4 bases and J lost 3 bases. Germline V gene data show CDR1 as KGHSY and CDR2 as FQNENV. The CDR3 runs to 15 residues. The CDR3 DNA sequence: TGTGCCAGCAGCCGGCGGACAGGGGACATCTACGAGCAGTACTTC. Translated, it gives CASSRRTGDIYEQYF. Full variable domain (missing parts from reference TRBV16 and TRBJ2-7): GEEVAQTPKHLVRGEGQKAKLYCAPIKGHSYVFWYQQVLKNEFKFLISFQNENVFDETGMPKERFSAKCLPNSPCSLEIQATKLEDSAVYFCASSRRTGDIYEQYFGPGTRLTVT.

The V gene is TRBV7-9, the J gene TRBJ2-1; 9 bases are a match to TRBD2. Germline CDR1 and CDR2: SEHNR and FQNEAQ (reference sequence). V trimming: 6 bases; J trimming: 2 bases; junction bases outside the gene matches: 17. The CDR3 loop spans 19 amino acids. CDR3 nucleotides: TGTGCCAGCAGTAGCCTACGACTAGCGGCCTCCGGGGCCTACAATGAGCAGTTCTTC. It encodes CASSSLRLAASGAYNEQFF.

The CDR3 region is CAISGGLGQETQYF. In DNA, the CDR3 is TGTGCCATCAGTGGGGGACTAGGCCAAGAGACCCAGTACTTC. This rearrangement joins TRBV10-3 to TRBJ2-5, with 8 bases aligning to TRBD2. The CDR3 runs to 14 residues. V lost 4 bases and J lost 1; bases outside the gene matches: 2. Germline CDR1 reads ENHRY; CDR2 reads SYGVKD.

The chain links TRBV29-1 to TRBJ1-2, with D unclear. The CDR3 consists of 15 residues. Trimming cost V 3 bases and J 4 bases, with 18 bases left between them. CDR1 and CDR2 (germline): SQVTM, ANQGSEA. For the CDR3, the DNA is TGCAGCGTTGATGTTGGGGATCGAGGGAGCTATGGCTACACCTTC. Protein: CSVDVGDRGSYGYTF.

The chain is built from TRBV29-1 and TRBJ2-1; 12 nucleotides match TRBD1. J gave up 7 bases and V 4 bases, and 14 bases lay outside the gene matches. The V gene's germline CDR1 is SQVTM and CDR2 ANQGSEA. The CDR3 loop spans 17 amino acids. CDR3 DNA sequence: TGCAGCGTTGGACCGCCCCAGGGACAGGGGGCTTCAAATGAGCAGTTCTTC. It specifies CSVGPPQGQGASNEQFF.

This clone came up once. The V gene is TRBV7-6, the J gene TRBJ1-5; 7 bases agree with TRBD1. Germline loops: CDR1 SGHVS, CDR2 FNYEAQ. V was pared by 5 bases and J by 5 bases, with 6 bases of the junction left unmatched. The length of the CDR3 is 14 residues. The CDR3 DNA follows: TGTGCCAGCAGCCCAATCACAGGGGATCAGCCCCAGCATTTT. Its protein is CASSPITGDQPQHF.